This TCR beta chain is drawn from a study of T cells in Graves' hyperthyroidism and ophthalmopathy. Germline V CDR1 and CDR2: ENHRY, SYGVKD. The J segment lost 3 bases and the V segment lost 6 bases, leaving 3 bases of the junction unmatched. There are 15 residues in the CDR3. RNA transcripts served as the template for amplifying TCR beta CDR3 regions. Primed by the HTBI set, a first-round RT-PCR was run on the TCR CDR3. TCRdb re-analysed the multiplex PCR reads in MiXCR, keeping a single row per CDR3 protein. The sample includes 500,000 to 650,000 distinct CDR3 sequences, 17% of them seen just once. Fresh 10 ml peripheral blood yielded PBMCs. This clonotype was seen at least ten times.

The V call is TRBV10-3, the J call TRBJ2-7, with 15 bases lining up with TRBD2. The TCR originated in a woman between 18 and 30 years old with Graves' ophthalmopathy. Sequencing was performed on blood. The CDR3 coding sequence is TGTGCCATCAGGGGACTAGCGGGAGGTGACTACGAGCAGTACTTC. The encoded protein is CAIRGLAGGDYEQYF.